Listed here is a single TCR beta chain. Its target is unknown. It was 5'RACE with constant-segment primers that produced the TCR alpha and TCR beta cDNA libraries, which carried sample barcodes and UMIs. TCRdb fed the 5' RACE reads into MiXCR, producing one record per CDR3 protein. The sample carries about 340,000 distinct CDR3 sequences, more than 15% recorded once. This specimen comes from a study of T-cell memory formation after mild COVID-19. Study-level information: Largely, the TCR clusters proved donor specific.

General study points: SARS-CoV-2 specificity of second-wave clones peaking day 37 was unconfirmed.

Germline CDR1 and CDR2: MDHEN and SYDVKM. This CDR3 is 15 amino acids long. Between the trimmed V and J ends, which lost 6 bases and 2 bases, there was a span of 16 bases. The V gene is TRBV28, the J gene TRBJ1-1, with a weak D call TRBD1 (6 bases). The receptor was isolated from a man aged 18 to 29 who had mild COVID-19 (a few samples of this study predate the infection). Cell type and time point are not known. Input material: PBMCs or a T cell subset sorted from them (not recorded which). The CDR3 protein is CASSPGGHLNTEAFF. The CDR3 DNA reads as TGTGCCAGCAGCCCTGGGGGACACCTAAACACTGAAGCTTTCTTT.